This T cell receptor beta chain comes out of a study of shared clonotypes between healthy human individuals. This clone was seen a single time. The antigen is not known. Produced via immunoSEQ multiplex PCR; TCRdb's table is partial and in-frame only. This table has some 350,000 clones, about 74% appearing once. V was pared by 1 base and J by 7 bases, with 13 bases between. From germline, CDR1 is SGHRS and CDR2 YFSETQ. This CDR3 is built from 14 residues. Study findings and constraints: All-four-donor shared clonotypes had higher generation probabilities than non-shared clonotypes did. Large depth notwithstanding, sorted-subset sequencing proved incomplete by rarefaction.

The sequence was collected from a man aged 25 to 45 in good health. The specimen sequenced was memory CD4+ T cells sorted from blood. Subset indicated: CD45RA-negative fraction. The rearrangement uses TRBV5-1 and TRBJ2-3; no reliable D call. The CDR3 reads CASSLSQAYYTQYF. Written as DNA, the CDR3 is TGCGCCAGCAGCTTGTCCCAGGCCTATTATACGCAGTATTTT.